Listed below are T cell receptor beta chains from one sample, sequenced in a study of blood T cell repertoires in COVID-19. Sequenced by immunoSEQ multiplex PCR; TCRdb stores in-frame clones only, minus some. This table has 150,000 or so clones, around 92% appearing once. Sequencing was performed on peripheral blood. Receptors originate from a young man with COVID-19, enrolled during active disease. CDR3s include the opening cysteine and the closing phenylalanine or tryptophan. A D gene is named only where the DNA matches it firmly. Rows may omit the clone size; those that give it use once, few, many or a size class.

.	TRBV10-2	TRBJ2-1	.	CASSASYPLPNNEQFF	TGCGCCAGCAGTGCGAGCTACCCCCTTCCCAACAATGAGCAGTTCTTC
TRBD1	TRBV6-2/TRBV6-3	TRBJ1-1	.	CASSLGQGWTEAFF	TGTGCCAGCAGTTTGGGACAGGGATGGACTGAAGCTTTCTTT
TRBD1	TRBV6-4	TRBJ2-2	.	CASSRQGREGELFF	TGTGCCAGCAGCAGACAGGGCCGAGAGGGGGAGCTGTTTTTT
.	TRBV5-4	TRBJ2-6	.	CASSLGGAGANVLTF	TGTGCCAGCAGCTTGGGCGGCGCTGGGGCCAACGTCCTGACTTTC
TRBD1	TRBV5-8	TRBJ2-7	.	CASSAWTGVYEQYF	TGTGCCAGCAGCGCTTGGACAGGGGTCTACGAGCAGTACTTC
.	TRBV29-1	TRBJ2-5	once	CSVGGSAGRETQYF	TGCAGCGTTGGAGGGTCGGCGGGGCGAGAGACCCAGTACTTC
TRBD2	TRBV9	TRBJ2-1	once	CASSAGGGGYNEQFF	TGTGCCAGCAGCGCGGGGGGAGGAGGGTACAATGAGCAGTTCTTC
TRBD2	TRBV10-3	TRBJ2-1	.	CAISVFGLAGPADSYNEQFF	TGTGCCATCAGTGTATTCGGACTAGCGGGACCTGCTGACTCCTACAATGAGCAGTTCTTC
TRBD1	TRBV7-2	TRBJ1-4	few	CASSLTGYEKLFF	TGTGCCAGCAGCTTGACAGGGTATGAAAAACTGTTTTTT
TRBD2	TRBV28	TRBJ2-7	.	CASSLAGDYEQYF	TGTGCCAGCAGCTTAGCGGGAGACTACGAGCAGTACTTC
TRBD1	TRBV2	TRBJ1-2	few	CASSERGGVYGYTF	TGTGCCAGCAGTGAACGAGGGGGCGTTTATGGCTACACCTTC
TRBD1	TRBV6-5	TRBJ2-1	few	CASNRGSLNEQFF	TGTGCCAGCAACAGGGGGTCGCTAAATGAGCAGTTCTTC
TRBD2	TRBV19	TRBJ2-5	.	CASSTPGSGPWYQETQYF	TGTGCCAGTAGTACCCCGGGTAGCGGGCCTTGGTACCAAGAGACCCAGTACTTC
.	TRBV6-5	TRBJ1-2	.	CASSSIGGRHGYTF	TGTGCCAGCAGCTCCATCGGGGGGAGGCATGGCTACACCTTC
.	TRBV18	TRBJ2-6	.	CASSPLNMISSGANVLTF	TGTGCCAGCTCACCATTAAACATGATAAGCTCTGGGGCCAACGTCCTGACTTTC
.	TRBV5-6	TRBJ1-2	.	CASSIPDSVYGYTF	TGTGCCAGCAGCATCCCGGACAGCGTCTATGGCTACACCTTC
TRBD1	TRBV5-1	TRBJ2-5	.	CASSLVVTGTVRGTQYF	TGCGCCAGCAGCTTGGTCGTGACAGGGACCGTCCGAGGGACCCAGTACTTC
TRBD1	TRBV10-3	TRBJ1-2	.	CAISEGQGNYGYTF	TGTGCCATCAGTGAGGGACAGGGAAACTATGGCTACACCTTC
.	TRBV4-1	TRBJ2-1	.	CASSLPGSSYNEQFF	TGCGCCAGCAGTCTCCCGGGGAGCTCCTACAATGAGCAGTTCTTC
.	TRBV15	TRBJ2-1	.	CATSRSLLNEQFF	TGTGCCACCAGTCGGAGTCTACTCAATGAGCAGTTCTTC
TRBD1	TRBV9	TRBJ2-3	.	CASSVQGAQVGDTQYF	TGTGCCAGCAGCGTGCAGGGGGCTCAAGTAGGAGATACGCAGTATTTT
TRBD2	TRBV5-5	TRBJ2-3	.	CASSFLSGGADTQYF	TGTGCCAGCAGCTTCCTTAGCGGGGGGGCAGATACGCAGTATTTT
.	TRBV5-1	TRBJ1-1	once	CASSLSTANTEAFF	TGCGCCAGCAGCCTATCGACAGCGAACACTGAAGCTTTCTTT
.	TRBV5-8	TRBJ2-7	.	CASRLPGGPGHEQYF	TGTGCCAGCAGACTACCGGGGGGCCCCGGCCACGAGCAGTACTTC
.	TRBV5-1	TRBJ2-7	.	CASSLGVSFHEQYF	TGCGCCAGCAGCTTGGGGGTTAGCTTCCACGAGCAGTACTTC
.	TRBV7-8	TRBJ1-2	.	CASSLRPTAPNYGYTF	TGTGCCAGCAGCTTAAGGCCTACAGCCCCTAACTATGGCTACACCTTC
.	TRBV9	TRBJ2-1	.	CASSVGGTVHNEQFF	TGTGCCAGCAGCGTAGGCGGGACGGTTCACAATGAGCAGTTCTTC
TRBD2	TRBV24-1	TRBJ2-3	.	CATTDGTSGREQSERYF	TGTGCCACCACGGATGGAACCAGCGGGAGGGAACAATCTGAACGGTATTTT
.	TRBV12-2	TRBJ1-5	.	CASRLVYKGGNQPQHF	TGTGCAAGTCGCTTAGTATACAAAGGAGGCAATCAGCCCCAGCATTTT
.	TRBV3-1/TRBV3-2	TRBJ1-5	once	CASSQGRDNNQPQHF	TGTGCCAGCAGCCAGGGCAGAGATAACAATCAGCCCCAGCATTTT
TRBD1	TRBV6-5	TRBJ2-3	.	CASRGQRSTDTQYF	TGTGCCAGCAGGGGACAGCGTAGCACAGATACGCAGTATTTT